The next 16 T cell receptor beta chains were all read from a single sample in a study of CD8 T cells in Susac syndrome. Random hexamers were used to reverse transcribe the RNA input (about 0.5 to 1 ug). Using its own MiXCR run on the immunoSEQ multiplex PCR reads, TCRdb lists one record per CDR3 protein. Of some 220,000 distinct CDR3 sequences listed, 95% are singletons. Sample: CD4+ T cells from PBMCs. The source of these receptors is a human donor with multiple sclerosis.

J is TRBJ2-3 and V is TRBV20-1, with TRBD2 identical over 7 bases. The CDR3 is 12 amino acids. Germline V gives CDR1 DFQATT, CDR2 SNEGSKA (reference sequence). V dropped 3 bases and J dropped 6; count of bases not matched to a gene: 3. The CDR3 coding sequence is TGCAGTGCTAGGGCTAGCGGCGATACGCAGTATTTT. Translated, it gives CSARASGDTQYF.

The J gene is TRBJ2-1, the V gene TRBV10-3, with a tentative D call TRBD2 (5 bases). The germline gives CDR1 ENHRY, CDR2 SYGVKD. Trimming shortened V by 0 bases and J by 9 bases, and 18 bases separated the two germline ends. The CDR3 runs 16 residues. CDR3 sequence: CAISESDPRPGSEQFF. CDR3 nucleotide sequence: TGTGCCATCAGTGAGTCGGACCCCAGGCCGGGGAGTGAGCAGTTCTTC.

The chain joins TRBV3-1 to TRBJ2-5; 16 bases match TRBD2. V shed 0 bases, J shed 9 bases, and the junction held 4 bases outside the gene matches. This CDR3 is 16 amino acids long. Germline V CDR1 and CDR2: LGHDT, YNNKEL (reference sequence). CDR3 DNA sequence: TGTGCCAGCAGCCAAGATTTAGGGACTAGCGGGGGGGCCCAGTACTTC. Translation gives CASSQDLGTSGGAQYF.

CDR3 DNA sequence: TGTGCCAGCAGCCCCTATGGGGGAGTGATGAACATTCAGTACTTC. It translates to CASSPYGGVMNIQYF. V is TRBV7-3 and J is TRBJ2-4, with D perhaps assigned TRBD1 or TRBD2 (5 bases each). The germline V gene has CDR1 SGHTA and CDR2 FQGTGA. Trimming removed 5 bases at V and 7 bases at J, with 18 bases between. CDR3 length equals 15 residues.

The genes are TRBV6-5 and TRBJ2-7, with D tentatively TRBD2 (5 bases). From germline, CDR1 is MNHEY and CDR2 SVGAGI. There are 14 residues in the CDR3. The V and J ends lost 6 bases and 6 bases respectively, with 18 bases between them. CDR3 amino acids: CASSRQREYGEQYF. CDR3 nucleotides: TGTGCCAGCAGCCGTCAACGGGAATATGGCGAGCAGTACTTC.

The chain is built from TRBV3-1 and TRBJ2-7; D gene unclear. Per the germline V gene, CDR1 is LGHDT and CDR2 is YNNKEL (reference sequence). The length of the CDR3 is 12 residues. V was trimmed by 1 base and J by 5 bases, leaving 6 bases between them. The CDR3 nucleotides are TGTGCCAGCAGCCAAGTCGAGAACGAGCAGTACTTC. As protein: CASSQVENEQYF.

The chain employs TRBV3-1 and TRBJ2-1; TRBD2 aligns across 11 bases. The CDR3 spans 16 residues. Losses at the gene ends were 3 bases for V and 5 bases for J; bases not matched to a gene: 6. From germline, CDR1 is LGHDT and CDR2 YNNKEL (reference sequence). The CDR3 loop reads CASSQTGLAENNEQFF. CDR3 nucleotides: TGTGCCAGCAGCCAGACGGGACTAGCGGAAAACAATGAGCAGTTCTTC.

This chain joins TRBV30 and TRBJ2-5; perhaps TRBD1 as D (6 bases). The ends were cut back, 0 bases at V and 5 bases at J, with 19 bases in the middle. This CDR3 contains 16 residues. Germline CDR1 is GTSNPN and CDR2 is SVGIG (reference sequence). The CDR3 reads CAWSVRRPGVLETQYF. CDR3 coding DNA: TGTGCCTGGAGTGTACGAAGGCCAGGGGTACTGGAGACCCAGTACTTC. The full variable domain, its missing parts supplied by reference TRBV30 and TRBJ2-5, is SQTIHQWPATLVQPVGSPLSLECTVEGTSNPNLYWYRQAAGRGLQLLFYSVGIGQISSEVPQNLSASRPQDRQFILSSKKLLLSDSGFYLCAWSVRRPGVLETQYFGPGTRLLVL.

The chain couples TRBV6-5 to TRBJ2-1; a possible D gene is TRBD2 (5 bases). The CDR3 covers 12 residues. V lost 6 bases, J lost 15 bases, and 18 bases lay in between. CDR1 is MNHEY and CDR2 is SVGAGI in the germline V gene. The CDR3 loop is CASSQTGIGAFF. The DNA for the CDR3 is TGTGCCAGCAGCCAGACCGGGATAGGTGCGTTCTTC.

The chain couples TRBV3-1 to TRBJ1-5; possibly TRBD1 for D (5 bases). Germline CDR1 and CDR2: LGHDT and YNNKEL (reference sequence). The length of the CDR3 is 15 residues. V was pared by 0 bases and J by 4 bases, with 10 bases between. The CDR3 loop is CASSQDRGQNQPQHF. The CDR3 DNA follows: TGTGCCAGCAGCCAAGATCGCGGACAAAATCAGCCCCAGCATTTT.

The V gene is TRBV4-1, the J gene TRBJ2-1, with 13 positions matching TRBD2. CDR1 is MGHRA, CDR2 YSYEKL, per germline. The CDR3 sequence is 18 residues long. With V trimmed by 0 bases and J by 2 bases, 4 bases remained unmatched. CDR3 DNA: TGCGCCAGCAGCCAAGAGTCGGGACTAGCGGGGCCCTACAATGAGCAGTTCTTC. Translation gives CASSQESGLAGPYNEQFF.

The chain joins TRBV3-1 to TRBJ2-7; 12 bases are a match to TRBD2. This CDR3 has 15 amino acids. Germline V gene data show CDR1 as LGHDT and CDR2 as YNNKEL (reference sequence). Unmatched junction bases numbered 6, after V lost 4 bases and J lost 5 bases. As DNA, the CDR3 is TGTGCCAGCAGCCGCCGACTAGCGGGAGTGGACGAGCAGTACTTC. This translates into CASSRRLAGVDEQYF.

The rearrangement uses TRBV29-1 and TRBJ1-2; 7 bases fit TRBD1. V lost 5 bases to trimming and J lost 8 bases; unmatched junction nucleotides: 14. This CDR3 is built from 14 residues. In germline, CDR1 is SQVTM, CDR2 ANQGSEA. CDR3 region: CSVSPPGQVFGYTF. The CDR3 DNA is TGCAGCGTTTCCCCGCCAGGACAGGTGTTCGGCTACACCTTC.

The chain is built from TRBV3-1 and TRBJ1-4, with D possibly matching TRBD1 (5 bases). Germline CDR1 and CDR2: LGHDT and YNNKEL (reference sequence). Between the trimmed V and J ends, which lost 6 bases and 10 bases, there was a span of 15 bases. The CDR3 has 13 amino acids. The CDR3: CASSQTGARKLFF. The CDR3 region has the DNA TGTGCCAGCAGTCAAACAGGAGCCAGAAAACTGTTTTTT.

The gene calls are TRBV30 and TRBJ2-7; 12 bases agree with TRBD1. With 2 bases clipped from V and 4 bases from J, the junction kept 3 bases outside the gene matches. CDR3 length: 14 amino acids. Germline V gene lookup returns CDR1 GTSNPN and CDR2 SVGIG (reference sequence). The CDR3 DNA reads as TGTGCCTGGAGTAGGGACAGGGGGCTTTACGAGCAGTACTTC. It encodes CAWSRDRGLYEQYF. The full variable domain, completed using reference TRBV30 and TRBJ2-7, is SQTIHQWPATLVQPVGSPLSLECTVEGTSNPNLYWYRQAAGRGLQLLFYSVGIGQISSEVPQNLSASRPQDRQFILSSKKLLLSDSGFYLCAWSRDRGLYEQYFGPGTRLTVT.

The chain uses TRBV6-2 or TRBV6-3 and TRBJ2-5; D ambiguous. The V end was cut by 6 bases, the J end by 2 bases, with 16 bases between. Per the germline V gene, CDR1 is MNHEY and CDR2 is SVGEGT. The CDR3 spans 15 residues. DNA for the CDR3: TGTGCCAGCAGCCTCGGTGGGAATAGACAAGAGACCCAGTACTTC. Its translation: CASSLGGNRQETQYF.